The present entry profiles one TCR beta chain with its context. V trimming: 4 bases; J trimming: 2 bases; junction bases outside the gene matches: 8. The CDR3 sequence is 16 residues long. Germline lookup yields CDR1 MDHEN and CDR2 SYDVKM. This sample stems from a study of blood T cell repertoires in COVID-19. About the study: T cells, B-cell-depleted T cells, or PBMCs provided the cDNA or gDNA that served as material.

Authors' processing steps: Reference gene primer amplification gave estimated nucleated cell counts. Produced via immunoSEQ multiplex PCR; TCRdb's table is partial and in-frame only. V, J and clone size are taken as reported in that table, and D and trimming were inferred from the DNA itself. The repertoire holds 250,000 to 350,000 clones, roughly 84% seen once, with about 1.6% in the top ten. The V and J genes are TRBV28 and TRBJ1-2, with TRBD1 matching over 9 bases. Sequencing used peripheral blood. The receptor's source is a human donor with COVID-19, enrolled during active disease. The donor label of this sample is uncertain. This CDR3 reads CASSSTGTGPNYGYTF. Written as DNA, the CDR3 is TGTGCCAGCAGTTCAACCGGGACAGGGCCAAACTATGGCTACACCTTC.